The 23 T cell receptor beta chains given below trace back to one sample, sequenced in a study of blood T cell repertoires in COVID-19. Here immunoSEQ multiplex PCR was the method, and the copy in TCRdb shows in-frame clones only, minus some. The sample consists of approximately 54,000 clones, approximately 82% of them appearing once. The sequenced sample consisted of peripheral blood. These receptors originate from a human donor in a cohort sampled during active COVID-19.

The chain joins TRBV6-5 to TRBJ1-5, with D possibly being TRBD1 (5 bases). The germline CDR1 and CDR2 sequences are MNHEY and SVGAGI. The CDR3 has 14 residues. Trimming pared 3 bases from V and 7 bases from J, leaving 13 bases between. As DNA, the CDR3 is TGTGCCAGCAGTTATAGTCGGGGGGTCCAGCCCCAGCATTTT. Its translation is CASSYSRGVQPQHF.

The chain links TRBV2 to TRBJ1-5; D gene ambiguous. CDR3 length: 13 amino acids. Germline loops: CDR1 SNHLY, CDR2 FYNNEI. V gave up 6 bases and J gave up 5 bases, with 11 bases separating them. This chain's CDR3 is CASSPSGDQPQHF. The CDR3 DNA follows: TGTGCCAGCAGCCCCAGCGGTGATCAGCCCCAGCATTTT.

V gene TRBV30 combines with J gene TRBJ2-3; perhaps TRBD2 as D (5 bases). V gave up 6 bases and J gave up 2 bases, with 12 bases separating them. The V gene's germline CDR1 is GTSNPN and CDR2 SVGIG (reference sequence). This CDR3 region has 13 residues. The CDR3 protein is CACGRGNTDTQYF. The CDR3 region has the DNA TGTGCCTGCGGACGAGGGAACACAGATACGCAGTATTTT.

The chain has TRBV5-1 and TRBJ2-3, with 10 bases aligning to TRBD2. The CDR3 consists of 16 residues. From germline, CDR1 is SGHRS and CDR2 YFSETQ. Trimming at V came to 0 bases and at J to 6 bases, leaving 7 bases not matched to a gene. The CDR3 protein is CASSLGASGRSDTQYF. The CDR3 DNA sequence: TGCGCCAGCAGCTTGGGCGCTAGCGGGAGATCGGATACGCAGTATTTT.

CDR3 nucleotide sequence: TGTGCCAGCAGTTTACGGGGGGCGGGTAATCGGGTAGAGACCCAGTACTTC. Its translation: CASSLRGAGNRVETQYF. The genes are TRBV28 and TRBJ2-5, with D tentatively TRBD2 (7 bases). CDR1 is MDHEN, CDR2 SYDVKM, per germline. The V gene lost 2 bases and the J gene lost 4 bases, with 20 bases spanning the gap. The CDR3 runs 17 residues. Variable domain in full (rest from reference TRBV28 and TRBJ2-5): DVKVTQSSRYLVKRTGEKVFLECVQDMDHENMFWYRQDPGLGLRLIYFSYDVKMKEKGDIPEGYSVSREKKERFSLILESASTNQTSMYLCASSLRGAGNRVETQYFGPGTRLLVL.

The chain couples TRBV6-2 or TRBV6-3 to TRBJ2-3; maybe TRBD1 (6 bases). Germline V CDR1 and CDR2: MNHEY, SVGEGT. The germline V and J ends were trimmed by 6 bases and 2 bases, with 18 bases remaining between them. The length of the CDR3 is 16 residues. DNA of the CDR3: TGTGCCAGCAGCCCGGGCGACAGGCGCGACACAGATACGCAGTATTTT. Its translation: CASSPGDRRDTDTQYF.

The genes are TRBV27 and TRBJ1-1; no firm D call. V lost 2 bases and J lost 0, with 7 bases in between. Germline-derived CDR1 and CDR2 are MNHEY and SMNVEV (reference sequence). The CDR3 runs 14 residues. The CDR3 region has the DNA TGTGCCAGCAGTTTACGACAATTGAACACTGAAGCTTTCTTT. Translating it yields CASSLRQLNTEAFF.

The rearrangement joins TRBV7-2 to TRBJ1-5; 9 nucleotides agree with TRBD1. The CDR3 spans 16 residues. The germline gives CDR1 SGHTA, CDR2 FQGNSA. V shed 3 bases and J 3 bases; nucleotides not matched to a gene: 6. DNA of the CDR3: TGTGCCAGCAGCTTCCTACAGGGGGCTATCAATCAGCCCCAGCATTTT. Translation gives CASSFLQGAINQPQHF.

Only a few counts were recorded for this clone. The rearrangement uses TRBV5-1 and TRBJ1-1; 9 bases are shared with TRBD1. Germline lookup yields CDR1 SGHRS and CDR2 YFSETQ. This CDR3 has 15 amino acids. V gave up 4 bases and J gave up 5 bases; unmatched junction bases: 9. CDR3 nucleotides: TGCGCCAGCAGCGCGGAGGGACAGGGAACGACTGAAGCTTTCTTT. This translates into CASSAEGQGTTEAFF.

This rearrangement joins TRBV19 to TRBJ1-2, with 10 bases aligning to TRBD1. This CDR3 is 14 amino acids long. V was pared by 6 bases and J by 2 bases, with 3 bases of the junction left unmatched. Germline values: CDR1 LNHDA, CDR2 SQIVND (reference sequence). Here the CDR3 reads CASSGQGVNYGYTF. The CDR3 DNA sequence: TGTGCCAGTAGCGGACAGGGGGTCAACTATGGCTACACCTTC.

The V gene is TRBV13, the J gene TRBJ2-7, with TRBD2 matching over 11 bases. The CDR3 loop spans 13 amino acids. V was clipped by 6 bases and J by 2 bases; unmatched bases: 0. The V gene's germline CDR1 is PRHDT and CDR2 FYEKMQ (reference sequence). The CDR3, as DNA: TGTGCCAGCAGGACTAGCGGGGCCTACGAGCAGTACTTC. Protein sequence: CASRTSGAYEQYF.

J is TRBJ1-4 and V is TRBV19; tentative D call: TRBD1 (5 bases). V lost 5 bases to trimming and J lost 4 bases, with 14 bases between them. The CDR3 contains 15 residues. Germline V lookup: CDR1 LNHDA, CDR2 SQIVND (reference sequence). CDR3 sequence reads: CASSAWGGVNEKLFF. The CDR3 DNA is TGTGCCAGTAGTGCCTGGGGGGGGGTTAATGAAAAACTGTTTTTT.

The rearrangement uses TRBV5-4 and TRBJ2-2; 10 bases match TRBD1. Germline values: CDR1 SGHNT, CDR2 YYREEE (reference sequence). There are 15 residues in the CDR3. The ends lost 4 bases at V and 5 bases at J; junction bases unmatched: 5. DNA for the CDR3: TGTGCCAGCAGCGTGGACAGGGGGAGAACCGGGGAGCTGTTTTTT. Translated, it gives CASSVDRGRTGELFF.

The V and J genes are TRBV7-6 and TRBJ2-1; TRBD2 aligns across 10 bases. Per the germline V gene, CDR1 is SGHVS and CDR2 is FNYEAQ. This CDR3 region has 15 residues. V was clipped by 4 bases and J by 5 bases; unmatched bases: 5. Here the CDR3 DNA reads TGTGCCAGCAGCTCTAGCGGGAGCCTCGACAATGAGCAGTTCTTC. Translating gives CASSSSGSLDNEQFF.

The chain is built from TRBV7-2 and TRBJ1-2; D unresolved. The CDR3 consists of 14 residues. Trimming removed 1 base from V and 2 bases from J, with 8 bases in between. The germline CDR1 and CDR2 sequences are SGHTA and FQGNSA. Written as DNA, the CDR3 is TGTGCCAGCAGCTTAGGGAGTCAAAACTATGGCTACACCTTC. This gives the protein CASSLGSQNYGYTF.

The chain carries TRBV30 and TRBJ1-1; the D gene is possibly TRBD1 (5 bases). CDR1 is GTSNPN and CDR2 is SVGIG in the germline V gene (reference sequence). This CDR3 comprises 12 residues. Trimming pared 5 bases from V and 5 bases from J, leaving 12 bases between. DNA of the CDR3: TGTGCCTGGGGCAGGGCAGAGACTGAAGCTTTCTTT. Protein: CAWGRAETEAFF.

The chain combines TRBV3-1 (or the pseudogene TRBV3-2) with TRBJ1-1, with no clear D. V dropped 4 bases and J dropped 0 bases, with 15 bases sitting between them. CDR1 and CDR2 from the germline V gene are LGHDT and YNNKEL (reference sequence). This CDR3 contains 16 residues. The CDR3 nucleotides read TGTGCCAGCAGCCCCCGTGGTAACATCATGAACACTGAAGCTTTCTTT. As protein: CASSPRGNIMNTEAFF.

The J gene is TRBJ2-7, the V gene TRBV5-6; D may be TRBD1 (5 bases). CDR1 is SGHDT and CDR2 is YYEEEE in the germline V gene. The CDR3 consists of 14 residues. Deletions cut 4 bases from V and 3 bases from J, with 14 bases between. The CDR3 nucleotides read TGTGCCAGCAGCCCCATACAGACAGACTACGAGCAGTACTTC. This encodes CASSPIQTDYEQYF.

The V and J genes are TRBV11-3 and TRBJ2-3; 7 bases line up with TRBD1. Losses at the gene ends were 5 bases for V and 0 bases for J; bases not matched to a gene: 8. The germline CDR1 and CDR2 sequences are SGHNT and YENEEA. The CDR3 loop spans 16 amino acids. The CDR3 reads CASSVEGAPSTDTQYF. The CDR3 DNA is TGTGCCAGCAGCGTCGAGGGGGCCCCTAGCACAGATACGCAGTATTTT.

The chain combines TRBV6-2 or TRBV6-3 with TRBJ2-7; 8 nucleotides align to TRBD2. The V and J ends lost 2 bases and 4 bases, in that order; junction bases with no gene match: 4. This CDR3 region has 14 residues. Germline values: CDR1 MNHEY, CDR2 SVGEGT. CDR3: CASSYGTSEYEQYF. CDR3 DNA: TGTGCCAGCAGTTACGGGACTAGTGAATACGAGCAGTACTTC.

V usage is TRBV7-9 and J usage is TRBJ1-1; the D is unclear. The CDR3 sequence is 13 residues long. Germline V gene data show CDR1 as SEHNR and CDR2 as FQNEAQ (reference sequence). V was clipped by 4 bases and J by 3 bases, with 9 bases between them. For the CDR3, the DNA is TGTGCCAGCAGCTACACCGCGGACACTGAAGCTTTCTTT. Translating gives CASSYTADTEAFF.

The chain links TRBV4-3 to TRBJ2-3; D is possibly TRBD2 (6 bases). Germline-derived CDR1 and CDR2 are LGHNA and YSLEER. The V and J ends lost 1 base and 1 base respectively, with 15 bases between them. The CDR3 contains 17 residues. CDR3: CASSQAWRASGTDTQYF. DNA for the CDR3: TGCGCCAGCAGCCAAGCCTGGAGGGCCTCGGGCACAGATACGCAGTATTTT.

This clone was seen once. This chain connects TRBV15 to TRBJ2-7, with D possibly TRBD1 on 6 matching bases. Germline CDR1 and CDR2: LNHNV and YYDKDF (reference sequence). V was shortened by 2 bases and J by 6 bases, with 11 bases between the two germline ends. CDR3 length: 13 amino acids. The CDR3 sequence is CATSRRTDAEQYF. The CDR3, as DNA: TGTGCCACCAGCAGACGGACAGACGCCGAGCAGTACTTC.